This entry is about one T cell receptor beta chain. There are 16 residues in the CDR3. Looked up from germline, CDR1 is SGHRS and CDR2 is YFSETQ. V was clipped by 4 bases and J by 3 bases, with 16 bases between them. The sample originates from a study of shared clonotypes between healthy human individuals. Study as a whole: Donors had three CD4 naive, three CD4 memory, two CD8 naive and one CD8 memory plate apiece.

Several immunoSEQ 96-well plates shared each subset's DNA, each plate a replicate. Libraries were prepared by immunoSEQ multiplex PCR; TCRdb keeps only in-frame clonotypes and omits some of them. This table has approximately 2.3 million clones, more than 80% appearing once. Within Nashville, Tennessee resided all donors, each a Caucasian adult. Sequenced input: naive CD4+ T cells from PBMCs. Subset: CD45RA+ positively selected. The chain uses TRBV5-1 and TRBJ2-2, with D possibly TRBD2 on 5 matching bases. The receptor's source is a man aged 18 to 29 in good health. Some clones in this sample may be carry-over from other donors' samples. The CDR3 region is CASSRSEGLYTGELFF. The CDR3 DNA reads as TGCGCCAGCAGCAGATCGGAAGGACTTTACACCGGGGAGCTGTTTTTT.